This T cell receptor (beta chain) comes out of a study of cytomegalovirus exposure and HLA in healthy donors. Study results and limitations: Through in vitro validation, three CMV-associated chains were shown to be specific for CMV antigens. The study labeled approximately 150 TCR beta chains cytomegalovirus-associated. TCR clusters originating in the first cohort tended to co-occur in the roughly 120 validation repertoires, according to a later analysis.

Germline V gene lookup returns CDR1 MNHNS and CDR2 SASEGT. V gave up 10 bases and J gave up 6 bases, with 4 bases separating them. The CDR3 has 9 amino acids. Measured with immunoSEQ multiplex PCR; TCRdb has only the in-frame clones, and not every one. Seen here are some 150,000 clones, 80% to 90% observed once, and the top ten hold about 10%. A word on this clone: Its antigen remains unknown.

The receptor comes from a woman in her late teens or twenties in good health and CMV-seropositive. The sample comprised PBMCs. The V gene is TRBV6-1, the J gene TRBJ1-5; D call uncertain. The DNA of the CDR3 is TGTGCCACTCGTCAGCCCCAGCATTTT. This encodes CATRQPQHF.